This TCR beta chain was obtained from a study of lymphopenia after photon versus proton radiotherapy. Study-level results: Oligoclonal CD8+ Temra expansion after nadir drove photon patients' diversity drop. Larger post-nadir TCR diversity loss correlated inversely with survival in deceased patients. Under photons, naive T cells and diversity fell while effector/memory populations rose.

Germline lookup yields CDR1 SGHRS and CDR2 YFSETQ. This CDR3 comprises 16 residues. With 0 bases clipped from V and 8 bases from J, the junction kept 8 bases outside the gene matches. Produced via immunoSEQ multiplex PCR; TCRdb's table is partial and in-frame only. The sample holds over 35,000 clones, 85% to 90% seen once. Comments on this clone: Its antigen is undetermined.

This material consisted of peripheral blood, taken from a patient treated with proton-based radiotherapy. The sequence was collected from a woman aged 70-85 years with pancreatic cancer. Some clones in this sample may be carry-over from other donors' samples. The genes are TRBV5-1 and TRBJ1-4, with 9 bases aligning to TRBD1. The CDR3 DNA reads TGCGCCAGCAGCTTGGTCCCGTCTGGACAGGGGGAAAAACTGTTTTTT. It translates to CASSLVPSGQGEKLFF.